The present TCR beta chain was sequenced within a study of blood T cells in healthy people across ages. General study points: Fewer expanded clones and more diversity marked long-lived versus aged donors.

There are 15 residues in the CDR3. The germline V gene has CDR1 SGDLS and CDR2 YYNGEE. With 3 bases clipped from V and 4 bases from J, the junction kept 4 bases outside the gene matches. A remark on this clonotype: Its specificity is not known.

A second 7 to 11 cycle PCR used barcoded and J-beta primers. Template switching added a 12-random-nucleotide identifier to every cDNA molecule. TCRdb reprocessed the 5' RACE reads via MiXCR and lists one record per CDR3 protein. The table lists about 640,000 distinct CDR3 sequences, roughly 58% of them singletons. The sequencing input was blood. The rearrangement links TRBV9 to TRBJ2-2, with TRBD2 matching over 9 bases. This receptor was identified in a man aged 60 to 75 in good health. CDR3 DNA: TGTGCCAGCAGCGCCCTGCGGGGGGGCACCGGGGAGCTGTTTTTT. This encodes CASSALRGGTGELFF.